This T cell receptor beta chain was sequenced during a study of shared clonotypes between healthy human individuals. Study outcomes and limitations: Memory subsets generally showed lower estimated richness than naive subsets.

About this clone: Its antigen is not identified.

V gave up 2 bases and J gave up 0 bases, with 14 bases separating them. Germline loops: CDR1 SGHRS, CDR2 YFSETQ. The length of the CDR3 is 17 residues. The naive CD8 fraction comprised CD45RO-negative cells positively selected for CCR7 and excluded terminally differentiated effector memory CD45RA+ cells. Repertoires were generated with immunoSEQ multiplex PCR, while TCRdb's copy carries only in-frame clones and drops some. This table holds some 2 million clones, about 95% found once. This chain uses TRBV5-1 with TRBJ2-2; no clear D gene. This receptor was identified in a man between 18 and 35 years old in good health. The sample comprised naive CD8+ T cells sorted from blood. The CDR3 here is CASSFPGVTANTGELFF. The CDR3 DNA follows: TGCGCCAGCAGCTTCCCTGGGGTAACCGCGAACACCGGGGAGCTGTTTTTT.